This T cell receptor beta chain was sequenced for a study of blood T cell repertoires in COVID-19. Study-wide context: There were acute and convalescent COVID-19 samples, and they came from the United States, Italy and Spain.

CDR1 and CDR2 from the germline V gene are KGHSH and LQKENI. The CDR3 runs to 14 residues. Trimming stripped 3 bases from V and 1 base from J, with 8 bases between. Per the original methods: Reference gene primer amplification in the assay estimated nucleated cell counts. Using immunoSEQ multiplex PCR, the repertoire was profiled, and TCRdb retains in-frame clones only, with some absent. Clonal size and the V and J genes are those of that table, whereas D and trimming came from the DNA. The sample yields tens of thousands of clones, around four fifths seen once. The sequence was obtained from a woman of 80 years or more with acute or convalescent COVID-19. The genes are TRBV18 and TRBJ2-3, with D possibly matching TRBD1 (5 bases). The sequencing sample was made of peripheral blood. The CDR3 DNA reads as TGTGCCAGCTCACCCAGCAGGGGCACAGATACGCAGTATTTT. This sequence encodes CASSPSRGTDTQYF.